This TCR beta chain was documented in a study of blood T cell repertoires in COVID-19. Germline-derived CDR1 and CDR2 are DFQATT and SNEGSKA (reference sequence). J lost 8 bases, V lost 3 bases, and 3 bases had no gene match. The CDR3 length is 12 residues. This clone was picked up a small number of times. Original processing notes: Cell counts per sample came from amplifying reference gene primers. Only in-frame clones appear in the TCRdb table, and some are missing; sequencing was by immunoSEQ multiplex PCR. V and J calls and clone size are as listed in that table; D and trimming were resolved from the DNA. The repertoire consists of roughly 190,000 clones, with more than 70% occurring once and the leading ten covering 2.5% to 3%.

V usage is TRBV20-1 and J usage is TRBJ2-1; 8 bases align to TRBD2. Sequencing input: peripheral blood. This sequence originates from a man aged 45-65 years with active or convalescent COVID-19. The CDR3 coding sequence is TGCAGTGCTAGTGAGACTAGCGATGAGCAGTTCTTC. Protein: CSASETSDEQFF.